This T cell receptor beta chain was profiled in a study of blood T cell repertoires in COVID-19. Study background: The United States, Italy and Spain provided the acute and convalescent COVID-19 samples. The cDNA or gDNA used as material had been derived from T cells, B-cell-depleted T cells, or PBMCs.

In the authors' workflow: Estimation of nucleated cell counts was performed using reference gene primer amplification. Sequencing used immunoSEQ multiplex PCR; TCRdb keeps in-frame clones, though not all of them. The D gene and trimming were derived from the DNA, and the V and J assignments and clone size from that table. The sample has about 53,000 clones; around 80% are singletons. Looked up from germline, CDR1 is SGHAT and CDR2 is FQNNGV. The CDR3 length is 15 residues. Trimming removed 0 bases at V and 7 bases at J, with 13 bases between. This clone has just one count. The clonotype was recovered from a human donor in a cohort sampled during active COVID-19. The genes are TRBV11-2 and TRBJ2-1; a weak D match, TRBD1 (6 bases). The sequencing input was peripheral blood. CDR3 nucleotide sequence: TGTGCCAGCAGCTTAGATCAGGGGCAATGGAATGAGCAGTTCTTC. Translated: CASSLDQGQWNEQFF.